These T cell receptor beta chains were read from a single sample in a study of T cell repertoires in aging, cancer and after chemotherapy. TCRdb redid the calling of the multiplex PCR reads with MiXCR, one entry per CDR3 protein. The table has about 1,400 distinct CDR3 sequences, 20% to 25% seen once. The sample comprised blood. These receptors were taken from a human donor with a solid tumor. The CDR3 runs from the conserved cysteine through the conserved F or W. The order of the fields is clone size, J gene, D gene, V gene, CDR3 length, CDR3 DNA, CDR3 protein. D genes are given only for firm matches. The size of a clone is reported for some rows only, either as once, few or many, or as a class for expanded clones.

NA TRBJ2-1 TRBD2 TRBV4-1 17 TGCGCCAGCAGCCAAGTAAAAGAACTAGCGGGGCTAAATGAGCAGTTCTTC CASSQVKELAGLNEQFF
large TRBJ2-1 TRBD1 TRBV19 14 TGTGCCAGTAGCAGACAGGGAGCCTACAATGAGCAGTTCTTC CASSRQGAYNEQFF
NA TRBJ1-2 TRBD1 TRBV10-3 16 TGTGCCATCAGTGGCTTGACACAGGGGAGCGGTTATGGCTACACCTTC CAISGLTQGSGYGYTF
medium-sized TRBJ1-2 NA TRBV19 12 TGTGCCAGTAAAGACAGAAACTATGGCTACACCTTC CASKDRNYGYTF
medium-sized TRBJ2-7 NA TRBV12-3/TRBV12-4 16 TGTGCCAGCAGCCGTGTCCCTCGGGACACTTCCTACGAGCAGTACTTC CASSRVPRDTSYEQYF
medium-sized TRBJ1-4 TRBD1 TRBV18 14 TGTGCCAGCTCACCGACAGGGACTAATGAAAAACTGTTTTTT CASSPTGTNEKLFF
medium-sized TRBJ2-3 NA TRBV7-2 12 TGTGCCAGCAGCTTTGGCCCAGATACGCAGTATTTT CASSFGPDTQYF
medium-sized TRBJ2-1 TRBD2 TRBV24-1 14 TGTGCCACCAGCGGGAGCGGGGGTGACAATGAGCAGTTCTTC CATSGSGGDNEQFF
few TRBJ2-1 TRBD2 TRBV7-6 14 TGTGCCAGCAGCTCCGCGACTAGCGGGAATGAGCAGTTCTTC CASSSATSGNEQFF
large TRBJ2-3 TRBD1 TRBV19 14 TGTGCCACCGAGCCCCGGACAGGGGGCAATACGCAGTATTTT CATEPRTGGNTQYF
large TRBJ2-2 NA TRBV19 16 TGTGCCAGTAGTGTCGGGACACAGTTCTACACCGGGGAGCTGTTTTTT CASSVGTQFYTGELFF
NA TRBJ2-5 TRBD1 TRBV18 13 TGTGCCAGCTCACCACAGGGGGCCGAGACCCAGTACTTC CASSPQGAETQYF
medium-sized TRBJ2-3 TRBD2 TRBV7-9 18 TGTGCCAGCAGCTTAGGATCATTTAGGACTAGCCCCCCAGATACGCAGTATTTT CASSLGSFRTSPPDTQYF
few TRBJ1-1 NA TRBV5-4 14 TGTGCCAGCAGCGGAGGTCGGGTTTACACTGAAGCTTTCTTT CASSGGRVYTEAFF
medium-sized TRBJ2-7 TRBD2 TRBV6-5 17 TGTGCCAGCAGTTACTCGGCTAGCGGGGGGGCAAGCTACGAGCAGTACTTC CASSYSASGGASYEQYF
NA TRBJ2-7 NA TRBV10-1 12 TGCGCCAGCAGCCCGTCCGGCTACGAGCAGTACTTC CASSPSGYEQYF
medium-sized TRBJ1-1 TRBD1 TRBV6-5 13 TGTGCCAGCAGGATACAGGGGGACACTGAAGCTTTCTTT CASRIQGDTEAFF
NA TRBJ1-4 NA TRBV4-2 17 TGTGCCAGCAGCCAAGATTATCCCCCCGGGGCTGGGGGAAAACTGTTTTTT CASSQDYPPGAGGKLFF
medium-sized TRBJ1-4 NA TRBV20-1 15 TGCAGTGCTAGAGAGCGGGGGCGCGATAATGAAAAACTGTTTTTT CSARERGRDNEKLFF
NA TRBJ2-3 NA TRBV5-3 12 TGTGCCAGAAGCTTAGGCCCAGATACGCAGTATTTT CARSLGPDTQYF
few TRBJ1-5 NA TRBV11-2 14 TGTGCCAGCAGCTTAGCCGGTGAGGGGCAGCCCCAGCATTTT CASSLAGEGQPQHF
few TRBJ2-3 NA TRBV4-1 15 TGCGCCAGCAGCCAAGTGCGGTACCGCACAGATACGCAGTATTTT CASSQVRYRTDTQYF
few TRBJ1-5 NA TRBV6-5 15 TGTGCCAGCAGTGGGGGACATACCAGCAATCAGCCCCAGCATTTT CASSGGHTSNQPQHF
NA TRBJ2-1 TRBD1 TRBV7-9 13 TGTGCCAGCACCAAAACCGCCCGGGACAGTCTGTTCTTC CASTKTARDSLFF